This T cell receptor beta chain was profiled in a study of beta chain features in type 1 diabetes. Expressed TCRB transcripts were sequenced because the isolated RNA had all been reverse transcribed beforehand. Sequencing was performed with immunoSEQ multiplex PCR; in TCRdb, only in-frame clones are kept and a portion is missing. Here the sample spans more than 150,000 clones, about 13% being singletons. Study outcomes and limitations: PCR might preferentially amplify shorter templates, equally in patients and controls.

Trimming left V 6 bases short and J 4 bases short, with 12 bases between. Germline CDR1 MNHEY, CDR2 SVGAGI. The length of the CDR3 is 13 residues. This clone was counted a few times. The antigen is undetermined. Input material: central memory CD4+ T cells from blood. The receptor's source is a young woman in good health. The V call is TRBV6-5, the J call TRBJ1-1; perhaps TRBD1 as D (5 bases). Here the CDR3 reads CASRQAGRTEAFF. The CDR3 DNA sequence: TGTGCCAGCAGACAAGCGGGACGCACTGAAGCTTTCTTT.